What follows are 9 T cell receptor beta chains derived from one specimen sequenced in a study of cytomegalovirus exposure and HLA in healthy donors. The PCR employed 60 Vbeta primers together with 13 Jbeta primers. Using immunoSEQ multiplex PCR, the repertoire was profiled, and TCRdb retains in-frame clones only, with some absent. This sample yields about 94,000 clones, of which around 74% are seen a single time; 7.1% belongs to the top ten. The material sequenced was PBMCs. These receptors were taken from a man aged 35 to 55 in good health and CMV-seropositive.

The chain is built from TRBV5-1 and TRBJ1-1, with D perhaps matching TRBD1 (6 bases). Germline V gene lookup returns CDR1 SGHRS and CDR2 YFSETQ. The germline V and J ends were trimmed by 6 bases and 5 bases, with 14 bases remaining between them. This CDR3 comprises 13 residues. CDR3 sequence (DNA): TGCGCCAGCAAGGATAGCAGGGGAACTGAAGCTTTCTTT. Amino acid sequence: CASKDSRGTEAFF.

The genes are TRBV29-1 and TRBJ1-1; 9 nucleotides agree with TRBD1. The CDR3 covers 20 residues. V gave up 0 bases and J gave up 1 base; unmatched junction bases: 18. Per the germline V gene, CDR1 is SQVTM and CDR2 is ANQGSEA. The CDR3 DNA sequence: TGCAGCGTTGAAGATCTCGGTGGGGACAGGGTTGGTAGATGGAACACTGAAGCTTTCTTT. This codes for CSVEDLGGDRVGRWNTEAFF. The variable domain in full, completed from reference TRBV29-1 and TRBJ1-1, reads SAVISQKPSRDICQRGTSLTIQCQVDSQVTMMFWYRQQPGQSLTLIATANQGSEATYESGFVIDKFPISRPNLTFSTLTVSNMSPEDSSIYLCSVEDLGGDRVGRWNTEAFFGQGTRLTVV.

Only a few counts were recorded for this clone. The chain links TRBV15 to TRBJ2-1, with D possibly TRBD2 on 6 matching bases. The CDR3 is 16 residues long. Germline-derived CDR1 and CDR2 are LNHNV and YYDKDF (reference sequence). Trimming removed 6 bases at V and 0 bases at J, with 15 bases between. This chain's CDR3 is CATREGRGTSYNEQFF. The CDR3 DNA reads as TGTGCCACCAGGGAGGGTCGGGGGACCTCCTACAATGAGCAGTTCTTC.

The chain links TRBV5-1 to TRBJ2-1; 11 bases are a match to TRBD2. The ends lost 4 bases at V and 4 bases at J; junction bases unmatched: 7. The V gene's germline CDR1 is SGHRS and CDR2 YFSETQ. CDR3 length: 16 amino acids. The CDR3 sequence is CASSAPPSGGYNEQFF. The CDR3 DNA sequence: TGCGCCAGCAGCGCCCCGCCTAGCGGGGGGTACAATGAGCAGTTCTTC.

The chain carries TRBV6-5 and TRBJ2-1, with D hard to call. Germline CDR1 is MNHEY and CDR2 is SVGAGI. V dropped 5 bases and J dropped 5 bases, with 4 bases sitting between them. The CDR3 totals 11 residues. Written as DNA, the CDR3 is TGTGCCAGCAGTACAAACAATGAGCAGTTCTTC. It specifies CASSTNNEQFF.

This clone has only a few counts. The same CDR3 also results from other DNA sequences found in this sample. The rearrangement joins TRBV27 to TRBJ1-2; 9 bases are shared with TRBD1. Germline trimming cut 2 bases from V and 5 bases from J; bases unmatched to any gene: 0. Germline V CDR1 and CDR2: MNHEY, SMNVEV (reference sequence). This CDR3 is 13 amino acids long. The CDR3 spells CASSLGTGYGYTF. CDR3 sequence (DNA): TGTGCCAGCAGTTTAGGGACAGGGTATGGCTACACCTTC.

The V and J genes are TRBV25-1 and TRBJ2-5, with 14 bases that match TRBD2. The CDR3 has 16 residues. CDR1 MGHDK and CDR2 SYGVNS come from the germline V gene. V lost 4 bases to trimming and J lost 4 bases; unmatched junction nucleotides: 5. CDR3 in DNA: TGTGCCAGCAGTGCCTGGGGACTAGCGGGAGTAGAGACCCAGTACTTC. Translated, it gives CASSAWGLAGVETQYF.

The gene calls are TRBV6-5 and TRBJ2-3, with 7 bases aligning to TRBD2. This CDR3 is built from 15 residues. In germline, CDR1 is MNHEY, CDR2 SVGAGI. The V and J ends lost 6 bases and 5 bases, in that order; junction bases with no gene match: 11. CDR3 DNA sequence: TGTGCCAGCAGCCTCTATGGCGGGAGAGGAGATACGCAGTATTTT. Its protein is CASSLYGGRGDTQYF.

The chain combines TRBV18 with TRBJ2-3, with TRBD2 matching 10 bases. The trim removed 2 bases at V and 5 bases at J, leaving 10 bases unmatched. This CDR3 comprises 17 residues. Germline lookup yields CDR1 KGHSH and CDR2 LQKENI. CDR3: CASSPRIAGGPKDTQYF. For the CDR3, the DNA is TGTGCCAGCTCACCAAGAATAGCGGGGGGTCCTAAAGATACGCAGTATTTT.